In its sample, the clone carrying this T cell receptor (beta chain) was seen once. Its antigen is undetermined. Each CDR3 protein is one row after TCRdb ran MiXCR on the reads. The sample consists of 150,000 or so distinct CDR3 sequences, roughly a quarter of them appearing once. The data were taken from a study of T cell repertoires in cytomegalovirus infection. Overall study: Signatures in public TCR beta sequences pointed to both CMV infection and matching HLA type.

V was clipped by 3 bases and J by 2 bases, with 15 bases between them. This CDR3 spans 16 amino acids. From germline, CDR1 is SGHVS and CDR2 FNYEAQ. The study's findings and limits: Dominant in the ex vivo response were TCR beta clonotypes restricted by HLA-C and specific for CMV.

The chain uses TRBV7-6 and TRBJ2-3; D is ambiguous. The sequence came from a human donor in good health (CMV status not recorded). Some clones in this sample may be carry-over from other donors' samples. The sequencing sample was made of PBMCs. CDR3 loop: CASSFGQFRTTDTQYF. The CDR3 coding sequence is TGTGCCAGCAGCTTTGGGCAGTTTAGAACCACAGATACGCAGTATTTT.